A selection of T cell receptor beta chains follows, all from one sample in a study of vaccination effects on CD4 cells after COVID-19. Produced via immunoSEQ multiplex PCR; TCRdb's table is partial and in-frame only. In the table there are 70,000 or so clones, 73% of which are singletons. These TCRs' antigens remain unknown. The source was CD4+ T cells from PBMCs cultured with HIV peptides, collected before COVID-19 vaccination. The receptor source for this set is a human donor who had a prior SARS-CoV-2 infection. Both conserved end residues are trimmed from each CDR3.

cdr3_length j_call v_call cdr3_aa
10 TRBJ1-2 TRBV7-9 ASSSGKRGYT
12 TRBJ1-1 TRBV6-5 ASSYSPGRTEAF
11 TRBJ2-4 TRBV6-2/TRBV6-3 ASSYGLVDIQY
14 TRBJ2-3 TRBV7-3 ASSLRGRADEDTQY
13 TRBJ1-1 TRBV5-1 ASSRDRVGNTEAF
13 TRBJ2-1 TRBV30 AWTNPGLGLNEQF
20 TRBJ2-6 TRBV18 ASSPALQGTIKFSSGANVLT
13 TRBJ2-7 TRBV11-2 ASSLRSPGPYEQY
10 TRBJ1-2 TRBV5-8 ASSLAGGGYT
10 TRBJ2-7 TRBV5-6 ASSLEREVQY
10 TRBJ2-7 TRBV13 ASSLYQYEQY
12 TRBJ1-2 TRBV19 ASRVTGEQNGYT
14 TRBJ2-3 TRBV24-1 ATSGLDRRNTDTQY
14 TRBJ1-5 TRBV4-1 ASSPGTGAFNQPQH
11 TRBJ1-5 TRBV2 ASRGTSNQPQH
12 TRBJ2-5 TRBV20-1 SASAIGARETQY
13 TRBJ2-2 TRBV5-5 ASSLSGQSTGELF
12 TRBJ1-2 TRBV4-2 ASSQDIQDHGYT
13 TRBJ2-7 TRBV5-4 ASSPSGGALYEQY
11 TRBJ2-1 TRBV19 ASSSTGVWEQF
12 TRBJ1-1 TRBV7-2 ASSFLGGNTEAF
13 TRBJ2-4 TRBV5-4 ASSLAGQRGRRKY
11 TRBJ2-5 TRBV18 ASSPEVSGTQY
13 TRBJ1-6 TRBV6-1 ASSEVPTENSPLH
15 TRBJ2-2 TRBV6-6 ASSPTGTSGNTGELF
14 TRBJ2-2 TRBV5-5 ASRLWRTGNTGELF
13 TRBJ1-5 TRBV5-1 ASSLGGGGGQPQH
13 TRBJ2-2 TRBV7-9 ASSPSGRGTGELF
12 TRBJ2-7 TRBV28 ASSRQGGLHEQY
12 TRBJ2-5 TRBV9 ASSAGQGKETQY
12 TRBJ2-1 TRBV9 ASSVVREGNEQF
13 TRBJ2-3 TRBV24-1 ATSDLRSSTDTQY
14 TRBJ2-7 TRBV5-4 ASSFAGTRTPYEQY
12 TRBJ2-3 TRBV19 ASSIMGSTDTQY
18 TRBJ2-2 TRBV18 ASSATTAFPGRGGSGELF
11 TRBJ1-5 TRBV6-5 ASSYSALQPQH
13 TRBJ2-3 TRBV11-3 ASSLGRSSTDTQY
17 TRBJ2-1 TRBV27 ASRPLGLALSKSYNEQF
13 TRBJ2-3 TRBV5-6 ASSLTLASTDTQY
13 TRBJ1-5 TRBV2 ASTGGQGENQPQH
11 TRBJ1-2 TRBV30 AWTGTVIYGYT
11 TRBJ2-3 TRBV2 ASSEVTVGAQY
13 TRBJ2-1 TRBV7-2 ASSYLAGTYNEQF
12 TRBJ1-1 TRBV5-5 ASSGTARVTEAF
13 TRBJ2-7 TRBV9 ASSARQGHTAEQY
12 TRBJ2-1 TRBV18 ASSPAPTYNEQF
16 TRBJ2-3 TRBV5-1 ASSIGQGAYSSTDTQY
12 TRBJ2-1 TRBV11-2 ASSSSGNRNEQF
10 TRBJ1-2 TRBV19 ASNTGLNGYT
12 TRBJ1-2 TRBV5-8 ASTPGLGTRSYT
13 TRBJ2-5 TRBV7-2 ASSLVSAGRETQY
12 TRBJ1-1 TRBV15 ATSFRREGTEAF
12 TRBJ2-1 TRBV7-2 ASSGRLATNEQF
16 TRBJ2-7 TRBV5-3 ARSLVRTSGISSYEQY
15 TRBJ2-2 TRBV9 ASSVVGQGANTGELF
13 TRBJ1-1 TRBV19 ASRARRGFITEAF
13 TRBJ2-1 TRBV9 ASSTAGGTYNEQF